This TCR beta chain comes out of a study of T cell changes during pregnancy in multiple sclerosis. The J segment lost 5 bases and the V segment lost 4 bases, leaving 10 bases of the junction unmatched. The CDR3 totals 17 residues. Germline V CDR1 and CDR2: SGHNT, YYREEE (reference sequence). Repertoires were generated with immunoSEQ multiplex PCR, while TCRdb's copy carries only in-frame clones and drops some. The sample includes about 50,000 clones, about 92% of them seen just once. This material consisted of CD4+ T cells from peripheral blood mononuclear cells, taken in the third trimester of pregnancy. This chain links TRBV5-4 with TRBJ1-6, with 9 bases that match TRBD1. This clonotype was obtained from a female donor with multiple sclerosis, enrolled in a pregnancy study. The CDR3 nucleotides are TGTGCCAGCAGCCCAGGGACAGGGAAGGGACATAATTCACCCCTCCACTTT. It specifies CASSPGTGKGHNSPLHF.